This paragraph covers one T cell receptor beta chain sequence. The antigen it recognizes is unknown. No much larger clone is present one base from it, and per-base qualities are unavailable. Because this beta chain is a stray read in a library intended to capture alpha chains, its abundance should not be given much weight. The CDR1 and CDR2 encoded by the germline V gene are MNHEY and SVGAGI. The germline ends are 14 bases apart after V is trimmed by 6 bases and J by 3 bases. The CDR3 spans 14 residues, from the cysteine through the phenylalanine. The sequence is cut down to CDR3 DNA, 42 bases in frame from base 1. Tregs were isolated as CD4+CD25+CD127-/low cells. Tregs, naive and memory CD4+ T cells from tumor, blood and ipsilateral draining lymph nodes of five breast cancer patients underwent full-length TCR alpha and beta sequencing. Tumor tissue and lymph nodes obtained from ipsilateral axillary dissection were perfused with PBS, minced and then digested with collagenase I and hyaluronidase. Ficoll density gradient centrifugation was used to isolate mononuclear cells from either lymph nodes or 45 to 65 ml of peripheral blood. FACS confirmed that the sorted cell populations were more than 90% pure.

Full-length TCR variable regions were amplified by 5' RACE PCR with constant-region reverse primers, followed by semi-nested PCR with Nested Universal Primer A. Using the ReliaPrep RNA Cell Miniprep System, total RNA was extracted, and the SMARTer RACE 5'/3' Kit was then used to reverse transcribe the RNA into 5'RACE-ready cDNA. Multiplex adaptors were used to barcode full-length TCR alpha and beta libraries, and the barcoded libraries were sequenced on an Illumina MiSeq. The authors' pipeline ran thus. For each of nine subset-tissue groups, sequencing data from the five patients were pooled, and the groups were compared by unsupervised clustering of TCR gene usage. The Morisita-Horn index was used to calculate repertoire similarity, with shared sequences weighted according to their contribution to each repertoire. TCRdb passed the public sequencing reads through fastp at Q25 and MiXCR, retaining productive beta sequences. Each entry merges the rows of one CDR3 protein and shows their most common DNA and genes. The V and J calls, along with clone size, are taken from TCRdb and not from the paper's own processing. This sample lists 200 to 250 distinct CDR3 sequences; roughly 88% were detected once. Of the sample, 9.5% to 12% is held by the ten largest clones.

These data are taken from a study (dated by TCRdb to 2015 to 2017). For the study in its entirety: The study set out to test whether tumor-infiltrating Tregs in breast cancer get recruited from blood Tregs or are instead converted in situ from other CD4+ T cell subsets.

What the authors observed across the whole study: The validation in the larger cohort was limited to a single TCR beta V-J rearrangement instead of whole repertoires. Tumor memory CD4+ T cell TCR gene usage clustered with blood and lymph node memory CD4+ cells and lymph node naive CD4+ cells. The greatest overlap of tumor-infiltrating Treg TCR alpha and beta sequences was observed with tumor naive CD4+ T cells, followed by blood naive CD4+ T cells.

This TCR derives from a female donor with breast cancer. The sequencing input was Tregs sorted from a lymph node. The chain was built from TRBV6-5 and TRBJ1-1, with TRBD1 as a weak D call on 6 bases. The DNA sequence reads TGTGCCAGCAGGTACGTGGGGGCGGACACTGAAGCTTTCTTT. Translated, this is CASRYVGADTEAFF.